The clone carrying this T cell receptor beta chain was seen only a few times. Its target is unknown. These data belong to a study of T cells after yellow fever vaccination. The study, taken as a whole, reports: Booster sampling recovered most clones from primary vaccination (96% CD4, approximately 90% CD8).

5'RACE template switching generated TCR cDNA, adding a universal primer site and UMIs. MiXCR, run by TCRdb on the 5' RACE reads, gives a single entry per CDR3 protein. The repertoire holds 450,000 to 600,000 distinct CDR3 sequences, about 13% seen once, with around an eighth in the top ten. Germline V lookup: CDR1 SQVTM, CDR2 ANQGSEA. With 3 bases removed from V and 8 bases from J, the gap between germline ends came to 10 bases. CDR3 length: 11 amino acids. This sample comprised PBMCs, obtained on the day of the yellow fever booster vaccination. This receptor was obtained from a man in his thirties or forties who received the YFV17D yellow fever vaccine. This sequence joins TRBV29-1 and TRBJ1-1; possible D gene TRBD1, 5 bases. CDR3 sequence: CSVDIWGEAFF. CDR3 DNA: TGCAGCGTTGATATATGGGGGGAAGCTTTCTTT.